One and the same sample provided the 11 T cell receptor beta chains below, sequenced in a study of shared T cell receptors in the human thymus. Only in-frame clones appear in the TCRdb table, and some are missing; sequencing was by immunoSEQ multiplex PCR. The table lists hundreds of thousands of clones, over 75% of them singletons. These data were likewise used in another study, on human thymus T cells.

Material for sequencing was thymocytes. These TCRs come from a boy under two years old with a congenital heart defect.

CDR3 in DNA: TGTGCCAGCAGTTTATCGCGCTGGGAGGATCAGCCCCAGCATTTT. Its translation is CASSLSRWEDQPQHF. The chain has TRBV27 and TRBJ1-5; D ambiguous. From germline, CDR1 is MNHEY and CDR2 SMNVEV (reference sequence). This CDR3 contains 15 residues. V was pared by 0 bases and J by 5 bases, with 11 bases between.

Here the CDR3 reads CASSAQGPLLNEQFF. CDR3 DNA sequence: TGTGCCAGCAGCGCCCAGGGCCCCCTCCTAAATGAGCAGTTCTTC. The chain links TRBV9 to TRBJ2-1; TRBD1 might be the D (5 bases). The CDR3 loop spans 15 amino acids. The V end was cut by 3 bases, the J end by 7 bases, with 17 bases between. Germline CDR1 and CDR2: SGDLS and YYNGEE. The variable domain in full, with the rest retrieved from reference TRBV9 and TRBJ2-1, is DSGVTQTPKHLITATGQRVTLRCSPRSGDLSVYWYQQSLDQGLQFLIQYYNGEERAKGNILERFSAQQFPDLHSELNLSSLELGDSALYFCASSAQGPLLNEQFFGPGTRLTVL.

The V call is TRBV16, the J call TRBJ2-5; D call uncertain. From germline, CDR1 is KGHSY and CDR2 FQNENV. Trimming removed 1 base at V and 2 bases at J, with 11 bases between. CDR3 length: 15 residues. The CDR3 loop reads CASSQYPGRQETQYF. Here the CDR3 DNA reads TGTGCCAGCAGCCAATACCCAGGCCGACAAGAGACCCAGTACTTC.

The chain combines TRBV19 with TRBJ1-1; 10 nucleotides match TRBD1. The CDR3 has 12 residues. Germline lookup yields CDR1 LNHDA and CDR2 SQIVND (reference sequence). Trimming at V came to 10 bases and at J to 7 bases, leaving 6 bases not matched to a gene. The CDR3 spells CATEDRGNEAFF. The CDR3 DNA reads as TGTGCCACTGAGGACAGGGGGAATGAAGCTTTCTTT.

Details on this clone: Compared with germline, one end of the junction differs, possibly owing to a read error. The CDR3 here is CSGGTGARTETQYF. Here the CDR3 DNA reads TGCAGCGGAGGAACAGGGGCCCGCACAGAAACGCAGTATTTT. The chain recombines TRBV29-1 with TRBJ2-3, with 7 positions matching TRBD1. The CDR3 is 14 amino acids. Per the germline V gene, CDR1 is SQVTM and CDR2 is ANQGSEA.

The J gene is TRBJ2-3, the V gene TRBV7-2, with TRBD2 as a possible D gene (6 bases). Germline V gene lookup returns CDR1 SGHTA and CDR2 FQGNSA. The CDR3 spans 11 residues. V was clipped by 8 bases and J by 4 bases, with 7 bases between them. In DNA, the CDR3 is TGTGCCAGCCCGGGGGCAGATACGCAGTATTTT. Protein product: CASPGADTQYF.

The V call is TRBV4-2, the J call TRBJ2-2, with D maybe TRBD1 (5 bases). Trimming took off 1 base at V and 2 bases at J, with 11 bases between the two ends. Germline V gene lookup returns CDR1 LGHNA and CDR2 YNFKEQ. The length of the CDR3 is 16 residues. The DNA of the CDR3 is TGTGCCAGCAGCCAAGGATGGGGCCTCAACACCGGGGAGCTGTTTTTT. The encoded protein is CASSQGWGLNTGELFF.

V and J are TRBV28 and TRBJ2-1, with a possible D match to TRBD2 (5 bases). V lost 6 bases and J 0 bases, leaving 12 bases between the germline ends. The CDR3 is made up of 15 amino acids. From germline, CDR1 is MDHEN and CDR2 SYDVKM. CDR3 sequence reads: CASRSLGCSYNEQFF. In DNA form, the CDR3 reads TGTGCCAGCAGGTCACTAGGGTGCTCCTACAATGAGCAGTTCTTC.

The V gene is TRBV27, the J gene TRBJ2-7; TRBD2 might be the D (5 bases). CDR3 length: 14 amino acids. V was shortened by 10 bases and J by 5 bases, with 21 bases between the two germline ends. Germline CDR1 MNHEY, CDR2 SMNVEV (reference sequence). The CDR3 loop is CATKYGRGGNEQYF. DNA of the CDR3: TGTGCCACCAAATATGGGAGAGGAGGTAACGAGCAGTACTTC.

The chain employs TRBV29-1 and TRBJ2-1; TRBD2 matches at 7 bases. This CDR3 has 16 amino acids. The junction had 13 bases not matched to a gene; V was cut back by 5 bases and J by 3 bases. The germline V gene encodes CDR1 SQVTM and CDR2 ANQGSEA. CDR3 in amino acids: CSVSLLAGRRYNEQFF. CDR3 in DNA: TGCAGCGTTTCTCTCTTAGCGGGTAGGCGCTACAATGAGCAGTTCTTC.

CDR3 in amino acids: CASSGTQGTRVFF. The CDR3 nucleotides are TGTGCCAGCAGTGGCACCCAAGGGACTAGGGTGTTCTTC. V is TRBV6-1 and J is TRBJ2-1, with 8 bases fitting TRBD2. After removal of 4 bases from V and 15 bases from J, the junction contained 11 bases not matched to a gene. The CDR3 is made up of 13 amino acids. The V gene's germline CDR1 is MNHNS and CDR2 SASEGT.